This T cell receptor beta chain was captured by sequencing in a study of preoperative IRX-2 immunotherapy in early breast cancer (dated by TCRdb to between 2018 and 2021). The library came from the immunoSEQ multiplex PCR assay. Drawn from immuneACCESS, this table holds only the in-frame rearrangements with V and J called that TCRdb kept. Clones are partly lost; checked studies trace under half to an unresolved V gene and leave the rest unexplained. The sample table records about 24,000 clones; around 90% of these occur just once. The top ten clonotypes cover less than 35% of the sample. In the paper's terms, the treatment or condition label means: preoperative locoregional IRX-2 cytokine immunotherapy. The samples were obtained from a phase Ib study in which preoperative, locoregional IRX-2 cytokine immunotherapy intended to prime immune responses was tested. The donors were early-stage breast cancer patients who were given IRX-2 prior to surgery.

On this clone: Its recognized antigen is unknown. Qualities for individual bases were not recorded, and no much larger clone is one base off.

The sequence was obtained from a human donor with breast cancer. The sample was tumor tissue, taken after IRX-2 immunotherapy.

CDR3 sequence: CASSYNILPTEAFF. The bases read TGTGCCAGCAGTTACAATATACTTCCAACTGAAGCTTTCTTT. This receptor chain uses TRBV6-6 and TRBJ1-1; the D gene cannot be named for sure. Looking up the germline V gene (reference sequence) yields CDR1 MNHNY and CDR2 SVGAGI. Trimming removed 2 bases from V and 5 bases from J, leaving 12 bases between the germline ends. The cysteine opens and the phenylalanine closes a CDR3 of 14 amino acids. The DNA shown is the 42-base CDR3, in frame from base 1.